This T cell receptor (beta chain) was identified in a study of stem cell transplantation in POMP-related autoinflammatory disease. Study-level information: Impaired MHC class I-dependent CD8+ differentiation was hypothesized from defective thymoproteasomes.

This CDR3 comprises 14 residues. The V gene end was trimmed by 6 bases and the J gene end by 6 bases; junction bases not matched to a gene: 3. The germline V gene encodes CDR1 SGHTA and CDR2 FQGTGA. Study-wide points: In patients with PRAID, every analyzed T-cell subset tended to show lower diversity and higher clonality.

This clone was observed a single time. Its antigen is currently unknown. Here immunoSEQ multiplex PCR was the method, and the copy in TCRdb shows in-frame clones only, minus some. Here the sample spans thousands of clones, less than 90% being singletons. The chain carries TRBV7-3 and TRBJ2-3; 13 bases agree with TRBD2. Sequenced here: Tregs from PBMCs, sampled before stem cell transplantation. The TCR originated in a human donor with POMP-related autoinflammation and immune dysregulation (PRAID). As DNA, the CDR3 is TGTGCCAGCAGACAGACTAGCGGGAGGGATACGCAGTATTTT. Protein sequence: CASRQTSGRDTQYF. Variable domain in full (rest from reference TRBV7-3 and TRBJ2-3): GAGVSQTPSNKVTEKGKYVELRCDPISGHTALYWYRQSLGQGPEFLIYFQGTGAADDSGLPNDRFFAVRPEGSVSTLKIQRTERGDSAVYLCASRQTSGRDTQYFGPGTRLTVL.